This T cell receptor (beta chain) was recorded in a study of T cells in localized non-small cell lung cancer. Germline assignment: CDR1 SGHTA and CDR2 FQGNSA. Trimming shortened V by 4 bases and J by 6 bases, and 13 bases separated the two germline ends. The CDR3 is 15 amino acids. Data came from immunoSEQ multiplex PCR; TCRdb stores just in-frame clones and leaves some out. Of 31,000 or so clones listed, roughly 90% are singletons. In this sample, this clone turned up a few times. As yet, its antigen is unknown. Study-level results: When the top 100 tumor clones were examined, a median around 58 of them also appeared in the adjacent lung, which was paired and uninvolved.

The J gene is TRBJ1-6, the V gene TRBV7-2; D may be TRBD1 (5 bases). The specimen was peripheral blood mononuclear cells, collected before any cancer treatment. This TCR derives from a woman aged 40 to 75 with stage III lung adenocarcinoma. CDR3 DNA: TGTGCCAGCAGCTCTCGGGGGAGACCTAATTCACCCCTCCACTTT. As protein: CASSSRGRPNSPLHF. The complete variable domain, with remaining parts taken from reference TRBV7-2 and TRBJ1-6, reads GAGVSQSPSNKVTEKGKDVELRCDPISGHTALYWYRQSLGQGLEFLIYFQGNSAPDKSGLPSDRFSAERTGGSVSTLTIQRTQQEDSAVYLCASSSRGRPNSPLHFGNGTRLTVT.